The 27 T cell receptor beta chains below come from one sample, sequenced in a study of cytomegalovirus exposure and HLA in healthy donors. Researchers ran the PCR with 60 Vbeta and 13 Jbeta primers. The method was immunoSEQ multiplex PCR; TCRdb's version includes in-frame clones alone and lacks a portion of them. Of about 110,000 clones in the sample, 70% were seen once. Sequencing input: PBMCs. Every receptor here comes from a man aged 25-40 years in good health and CMV-seropositive.

V gene TRBV19 combines with J gene TRBJ1-5, with D unclear. Germline loops: CDR1 LNHDA, CDR2 SQIVND (reference sequence). With 7 bases removed from V and 1 base from J, the gap between germline ends came to 14 bases. The CDR3 length is 15 residues. CDR3 coding DNA: TGTGCCAGTAACGGCGGCGCTGGGAGCAATCAGCCCCAGCATTTT. This sequence encodes CASNGGAGSNQPQHF.

This clone has a handful of counts. The chain couples TRBV6-5 to TRBJ2-7, with 8 bases lining up with TRBD1. The germline CDR1 and CDR2 sequences are MNHEY and SVGAGI. The CDR3 runs to 16 residues. With V trimmed by 0 bases and J by 4 bases, 8 bases remained unmatched. In DNA, the CDR3 is TGTGCCAGCAGTTACTCGCCGCGACAGGGGTGGTACGAGCAGTACTTC. Its protein product is CASSYSPRQGWYEQYF.

CDR3 amino acids: CASSLDSNTDTQYF. The CDR3, as DNA: TGTGCCAGCAGCTTAGACTCCAACACAGATACGCAGTATTTT. The V gene is TRBV7-3, the J gene TRBJ2-3; no clear D. CDR3 size: 14 residues. The germline V gene encodes CDR1 SGHTA and CDR2 FQGTGA. Deletions cut 2 bases from V and 2 bases from J, with 8 bases between.

V is TRBV18 and J is TRBJ2-1; 8 bases are shared with TRBD2. The CDR3 covers 15 residues. V dropped 3 bases and J dropped 2; count of bases not matched to a gene: 3. Germline assignment: CDR1 KGHSH and CDR2 LQKENI. The CDR3 region is CASSPREGAYNEQFF. The CDR3 DNA reads TGTGCCAGCTCACCCCGGGAGGGGGCCTACAATGAGCAGTTCTTC.

The rearrangement uses TRBV28 and TRBJ1-1, with D possibly TRBD1 on 6 matching bases. The CDR3 loop spans 13 amino acids. V was shortened by 10 bases and J by 0 bases, with 12 bases between the two germline ends. Germline lookup yields CDR1 MDHEN and CDR2 SYDVKM. DNA for the CDR3: TGTGCCACGACGGACAGAATGAACACTGAAGCTTTCTTT. It yields the protein CATTDRMNTEAFF.

This chain uses TRBV29-1 with TRBJ2-3; 8 nucleotides match TRBD2. The CDR3 is 17 amino acids. The V and J ends lost 1 base and 5 bases, in that order; junction bases with no gene match: 14. Germline V CDR1 and CDR2: SQVTM, ANQGSEA. The CDR3 here is CSVEGLLNIGGGDTQYF. In DNA, the CDR3 is TGCAGCGTTGAAGGCCTACTTAATATCGGGGGGGGAGATACGCAGTATTTT.

The chain recombines TRBV25-1 with TRBJ2-1; 8 nucleotides line up with TRBD1. Germline trimming cut 6 bases from V and 2 bases from J; bases unmatched to any gene: 6. This CDR3 contains 15 residues. In germline, CDR1 is MGHDK, CDR2 SYGVNS. The CDR3, as DNA: TGTGCCAGCAGCCCCGACAGGGGACCCTACAATGAGCAGTTCTTC. This encodes CASSPDRGPYNEQFF.

This clone came up a few times. The CDR3 spells CASSPGLADSSYEQYV. DNA for the CDR3: TGTGCCAGCAGTCCGGGACTAGCGGATAGCTCCTACGAGCAGTACGTC. The genes are TRBV7-9 and TRBJ2-7; 11 bases are a match to TRBD2. From germline, CDR1 is SEHNR and CDR2 FQNEAQ (reference sequence). The CDR3 runs to 16 residues. The V and J ends lost 6 bases and 0 bases, in that order; junction bases with no gene match: 7.

This rearrangement joins TRBV30 to TRBJ2-1, with 7 nucleotides matching TRBD2. The germline V gene encodes CDR1 GTSNPN and CDR2 SVGIG (reference sequence). The CDR3 spans 16 residues. V trimming: 3 bases; J trimming: 0 bases; junction bases outside the gene matches: 8. The CDR3 nucleotides are TGTGCCTGGAGACAGCGGGGTCCAACCTCCTACAATGAGCAGTTCTTC. Translation gives CAWRQRGPTSYNEQFF.

The CDR3 sequence is CASSSWATGGGGANVLTF. DNA of the CDR3: TGTGCCAGCAGTTCTTGGGCAACAGGGGGCGGTGGGGCCAACGTCCTGACTTTC. The chain links TRBV28 to TRBJ2-6; 9 bases agree with TRBD1. The junction had 10 bases not matched to a gene; V was cut back by 4 bases and J by 3 bases. The CDR3 sequence is 18 residues long. The germline V gene encodes CDR1 MDHEN and CDR2 SYDVKM.

This chain joins TRBV30 and TRBJ2-7, with D maybe TRBD1 (6 bases). The CDR3 loop spans 14 amino acids. Trimming left V 2 bases short and J 12 bases short, with 23 bases between. Germline V gene lookup returns CDR1 GTSNPN and CDR2 SVGIG (reference sequence). In DNA, the CDR3 is TGTGCCTGGAGTACTGTGAGGGACACCCTGCGAATGTACGTC. Translating it yields CAWSTVRDTLRMYV.

This clone was seen a handful of times. V is TRBV11-3 and J is TRBJ1-4, with 8 bases identical to TRBD1. The CDR3 runs 12 residues. Germline V gives CDR1 SGHNT, CDR2 YENEEA. Germline trimming cut 9 bases from V and 8 bases from J; bases unmatched to any gene: 5. CDR3 nucleotides: TGTGCCAGTGCGAACAGGGGGGAAAAACTGTTTTTT. It specifies CASANRGEKLFF. The variable domain in full, completed from reference TRBV11-3 and TRBJ1-4, reads EAGVVQSPRYKIIEKKQPVAFWCNPISGHNTLYWYLQNLGQGPELLIRYENEEAVDDSQLPKDRFSAERLKGVDSTLKIQPAELGDSAVYLCASANRGEKLFFGSGTQLSVL.

The count of this clone is one. The chain is built from TRBV6-5 and TRBJ1-1; D is undetermined. Germline CDR1 is MNHEY and CDR2 is SVGAGI. The CDR3 consists of 15 residues. Trimming removed 1 base from V and 0 bases from J, with 9 bases in between. This CDR3 reads CASSYYSGLNTEAFF. CDR3 DNA sequence: TGTGCCAGCAGTTACTATTCAGGATTGAACACTGAAGCTTTCTTT.

The chain couples TRBV2 to TRBJ2-1; D not certain. The CDR3 contains 14 residues. V lost 8 bases and J 2 bases, leaving 13 bases between the germline ends. Germline V gives CDR1 SNHLY, CDR2 FYNNEI. CDR3: CASDSSATYNEQFF. DNA for the CDR3: TGTGCCAGCGATTCCTCCGCTACCTACAATGAGCAGTTCTTC.

This chain uses TRBV30 with TRBJ1-2; D is uncertain. CDR3 length: 15 residues. The V end was cut by 0 bases, the J end by 4 bases, with 15 bases between. From germline, CDR1 is GTSNPN and CDR2 SVGIG (reference sequence). This CDR3 is CAWSVRRRIIYGYTF. The CDR3 nucleotides read TGTGCCTGGAGTGTAAGACGGAGGATCATCTATGGCTACACCTTC.

V usage is TRBV4-3 and J usage is TRBJ2-1, with a weak D call TRBD2 (6 bases). CDR1 is LGHNA, CDR2 YSLEER, per germline. The CDR3 sequence is 17 residues long. V lost 0 bases and J 2 bases, leaving 14 bases between the germline ends. CDR3 coding DNA: TGCGCCAGCAGCCAAGAGGTAACGGGAGTTACCTACAATGAGCAGTTCTTC. It yields the protein CASSQEVTGVTYNEQFF.

V usage is TRBV7-9 and J usage is TRBJ2-1; D unresolved. This CDR3 is 13 amino acids long. Trimming removed 0 bases from V and 8 bases from J, with 8 bases in between. Germline CDR1 is SEHNR and CDR2 is FQNEAQ (reference sequence). The CDR3 spells CASSLAQSHEQFF. The CDR3 DNA is TGTGCCAGCAGCTTAGCGCAAAGCCATGAGCAGTTCTTC. The whole variable domain, filled in from reference TRBV7-9 and TRBJ2-1, reads DTGVSQNPRHKITKRGQNVTFRCDPISEHNRLYWYRQTLGQGPEFLTYFQNEAQLEKSRLLSDRFSAERPKGSFSTLEIQRTEQGDSAMYLCASSLAQSHEQFFGPGTRLTVL.

The chain is built from TRBV19 and TRBJ2-2; D is ambiguous. Trimming took off 7 bases at V and 0 bases at J, with 9 bases between the two ends. The length of the CDR3 is 14 residues. Germline assignment: CDR1 LNHDA and CDR2 SQIVND (reference sequence). The CDR3 protein is CASIPRTNTGELFF. CDR3 nucleotide sequence: TGTGCCAGTATCCCGCGTACGAACACCGGGGAGCTGTTTTTT.

This clone showed up just a few times. The V and J genes are TRBV27 and TRBJ1-4; 7 positions agree with TRBD1. The J segment lost 5 bases and the V segment lost 5 bases, leaving 8 bases of the junction unmatched. The CDR3 has 15 amino acids. Per germline, CDR1 MNHEY and CDR2 SMNVEV (reference sequence). CDR3 loop: CASSDGDRPNEKLFF. The CDR3 nucleotides are TGTGCCAGCAGTGACGGGGACAGACCCAATGAAAAACTGTTTTTT.

Remarks on this clone: The sample holds other DNA sequences that translate to the same CDR3. The chain employs TRBV11-2 and TRBJ2-5, with D hard to call. There are 13 residues in the CDR3. With 0 bases removed from V and 5 bases from J, the gap between germline ends came to 7 bases. Germline V gene sequence: CDR1 SGHAT, CDR2 FQNNGV. CDR3 DNA sequence: TGTGCCAGCAGCTTAGAGGGCAGGGAGACCCAGTACTTC. It is translated as CASSLEGRETQYF.

V usage is TRBV11-2 and J usage is TRBJ1-3; possibly TRBD1 for D (6 bases). Trimming took off 3 bases at V and 2 bases at J, with 8 bases between the two ends. The CDR3 totals 14 residues. Germline CDR1 and CDR2: SGHAT and FQNNGV. CDR3 loop: CASSFSGAGNTIYF. DNA of the CDR3: TGTGCCAGCAGCTTCTCAGGGGCTGGAAACACCATATATTTT.

The J gene is TRBJ2-3, the V gene TRBV5-8; weak D call: TRBD2 (7 bases). Germline V gene lookup returns CDR1 SGHTS and CDR2 YDEGEE. The V end was cut by 3 bases, the J end by 2 bases, with 13 bases between. There are 15 residues in the CDR3. The CDR3: CASSSGGGHTDTQYF. Written as DNA, the CDR3 is TGTGCCAGCAGCTCTGGGGGGGGGCACACAGATACGCAGTATTTT.

The chain uses TRBV28 and TRBJ2-5; D is unclear. This CDR3 spans 17 amino acids. V lost 5 bases and J lost 0, with 19 bases in between. CDR1 is MDHEN and CDR2 is SYDVKM in the germline V gene. The CDR3 protein is CASSLDSRKTYQETQYF. CDR3 sequence (DNA): TGTGCCAGCAGTCTCGACTCGCGGAAAACGTACCAAGAGACCCAGTACTTC.

This chain joins TRBV6-6 and TRBJ1-1, with a tentative D call TRBD1 (5 bases). This CDR3 region has 16 residues. The V end lost 5 bases, the J end lost 1 base, and 17 bases lay between the germline ends. The germline gives CDR1 MNHNY, CDR2 SVGAGI (reference sequence). The CDR3 is CASSLLPGLPNTEAFF. DNA of the CDR3: TGTGCCAGCAGTCTTTTACCGGGACTGCCGAACACTGAAGCTTTCTTT.

This clone was seen more than once but under ten times. This chain links TRBV11-2 with TRBJ2-3; the D gene is possibly TRBD2 (5 bases). The CDR3 is made up of 14 amino acids. The germline CDR1 and CDR2 sequences are SGHAT and FQNNGV. The V and J ends lost 5 bases and 3 bases respectively, with 12 bases between them. Here the CDR3 DNA reads TGTGCCAGCAGCCGAGGGCTGGGGACAGATACGCAGTATTTT. This translates into CASSRGLGTDTQYF.

Of note for this clone: Distinct nucleotide sequences in the sample also encode this CDR3. The chain couples TRBV18 to TRBJ1-5; 8 bases line up with TRBD1. The CDR3 sequence is 15 residues long. From germline, CDR1 is KGHSH and CDR2 LQKENI. V lost 2 bases to trimming and J lost 5 bases; unmatched junction nucleotides: 5. DNA for the CDR3: TGTGCCAGCTCACCAAAGGGACAGGCGGATCAGCCCCAGCATTTT. It yields the protein CASSPKGQADQPQHF.

With respect to this clone: One junction end does not reproduce the germline sequence, and a read error may be involved. This rearrangement joins TRBV7-7 to TRBJ2-5; 7 positions match TRBD1. The CDR3 is made up of 14 amino acids. Germline V gene data show CDR1 as SSHAT and CDR2 as FNYEAQ (reference sequence). The chain's CDR3 is CASSPTGEQETQYF. In DNA form, the CDR3 reads TGTGCTAGCAGCCCTACAGGGGAACAAGAGACCCAGTACTTC.